The entry below gives a single TCR beta chain sequence along with its context. This CDR3 is missing its conserved last phenylalanine or tryptophan, likely due to a read error. The limits of the CDR3 on the DNA are not certain, so only TCRdb's listed CDR3 is given. Per the original data handling: The authors estimated nucleated cell counts from reference gene primer amplification. Assay used: immunoSEQ multiplex PCR; TCRdb lists only in-frame clones, some missing. The DNA was the basis for D and trimming; V, J and clone size are from that table. This sample has 160,000 or so clones, with roughly 80% found just once. The sample is drawn from a study of blood T cell repertoires in COVID-19. Across the whole study: From the United States, Italy and Spain came samples of acute and convalescent COVID-19. PBMCs, B-cell-depleted T cells, or T cells provided the cDNA or gDNA that made up the material.

Germline loops: CDR1 MDHEN, CDR2 SYDVKM. Inclusive of both ends, the CDR3 amounts to 12 amino acids. Specimen: peripheral blood. The TCR originated in a human donor in a cohort sampled during active COVID-19. The rearrangement joins TRBV28 to TRBJ1-2. The CDR3 protein is CASSLGGAGSFV.